This passage covers 17 T cell receptor beta chains from one sample sequenced in a study of Ad26.COV2.S vaccination and SARS-CoV-2 variants. Libraries were prepared by immunoSEQ multiplex PCR; TCRdb keeps only in-frame clonotypes and omits some of them. The repertoire has hundreds of thousands of clones, 75% to 95% of them found once; the top ten carry 12%. Treatment meaning: roughly 19 received Ad26.COV2.S at low or high dose, single or two shots; 5 received placebo; per-sample allocation not given. At day 63 after the first vaccine or placebo injection, samples were drawn. The sequences come from peripheral blood, collected in a trial of Ad26.COV2.S vaccine versus placebo. The receptors derive from a person aged 18-65 years who received the Ad26.COV2.S COVID-19 vaccine or a placebo.

The table lists this clone with a count of one. The chain combines TRBV18 with TRBJ1-1, with 7 bases fitting TRBD1. The CDR3 contains 14 residues. In germline, CDR1 is KGHSH, CDR2 LQKENI. J was trimmed by 3 bases and V by 5 bases; bases with no gene match: 6. The CDR3 region is CASSSDRDYTEAFF. The DNA for the CDR3 is TGTGCCAGCTCATCCGACAGGGATTACACTGAAGCTTTCTTT.

The rearrangement links TRBV7-8 to TRBJ2-1, with 11 bases identical to TRBD1. V shed 5 bases, J shed 4 bases, and the junction held 13 bases outside the gene matches. The V gene's germline CDR1 is SGHVS and CDR2 FQNEAQ. The CDR3 contains 18 residues. The CDR3 nucleotides read TGTGCCAGCAGCAAAGGGGCCTCCGGGACAGGGGGTTACAATGAGCAGTTCTTC. The encoded protein is CASSKGASGTGGYNEQFF.

With respect to this clone: In the same sample, other DNA sequences code for this CDR3. This rearrangement joins TRBV7-2 to TRBJ2-5; D might be TRBD1 or TRBD2, each matching 6 bases. Germline CDR1 SGHTA, CDR2 FQGNSA. The CDR3 is 14 amino acids. Trimming took off 1 base at V and 5 bases at J, with 11 bases between the two ends. For the CDR3, the DNA is TGTGCCAGCAGCTTAGTGGGGGGCGCGGAGACCCAGTACTTC. Translation: CASSLVGGAETQYF. Full variable domain (missing parts from reference TRBV7-2 and TRBJ2-5): GAGVSQSPSNKVTEKGKDVELRCDPISGHTALYWYRQSLGQGLEFLIYFQGNSAPDKSGLPSDRFSAERTGGSVSTLTIQRTQQEDSAVYLCASSLVGGAETQYFGPGTRLLVL.

The V gene is TRBV7-2, the J gene TRBJ2-1; tentative D call: TRBD2 (5 bases). Trimming stripped 0 bases from V and 9 bases from J, with 15 bases between. The CDR3 runs to 15 residues. Germline-derived CDR1 and CDR2 are SGHTA and FQGNSA. In DNA form, the CDR3 reads TGTGCCAGCAGCTTAGCGACGGGGAGTTTCCTTGAGCAGTTCTTC. It specifies CASSLATGSFLEQFF.

This clone was detected once. The chain has TRBV4-2 and TRBJ2-5, with TRBD1 identical over 7 bases. With V trimmed by 4 bases and J by 5 bases, 4 bases remained unmatched. CDR1 is LGHNA and CDR2 is YNFKEQ in the germline V gene. This CDR3 contains 13 residues. CDR3 sequence (DNA): TGTGCCAGCAGCCGTGGGACAGAGGAGACCCAGTACTTC. As protein: CASSRGTEETQYF.

CDR3 in DNA: TGCGCCAGCAGCTTGGGTGCGGGGCCCTCCTACGAGCAGTACTTC. This codes for CASSLGAGPSYEQYF. J is TRBJ2-7 and V is TRBV5-1, with a tentative D call TRBD2 (6 bases). V lost 0 bases to trimming and J lost 0 bases, with 10 bases between them. Germline lookup yields CDR1 SGHRS and CDR2 YFSETQ. The CDR3 loop spans 15 amino acids. Using reference TRBV5-1 and TRBJ2-7 for the parts outside the CDR3, the full variable domain is KAGVTQTPRYLIKTRGQQVTLSCSPISGHRSVSWYQQTPGQGLQFLFEYFSETQRNKGNFPGRFSGRQFSNSRSEMNVSTLELGDSALYLCASSLGAGPSYEQYFGPGTRLTVT.

The chain has TRBV28 and TRBJ2-5; 11 nucleotides agree with TRBD2. The V gene end was trimmed by 8 bases and the J gene end by 5 bases; junction bases not matched to a gene: 10. This CDR3 is built from 15 residues. The germline CDR1 and CDR2 sequences are MDHEN and SYDVKM. CDR3 coding DNA: TGTGCCAGCCGACTAGCGGGACCGGGAGGGGAGACCCAGTACTTC. It yields the protein CASRLAGPGGETQYF.

The genes are TRBV18 and TRBJ2-7, with a weak D call TRBD2 (6 bases). Germline V gene data show CDR1 as KGHSH and CDR2 as LQKENI. With 4 bases removed from V and 7 bases from J, the gap between germline ends came to 17 bases. The CDR3 has 14 amino acids. This CDR3 reads CASSRGEEAQEQYF. The CDR3 DNA follows: TGTGCCAGCTCACGAGGGGAGGAGGCTCAAGAGCAGTACTTC.

The chain carries TRBV24-1 and TRBJ2-7; D is unclear. The CDR3 has 12 amino acids. The germline V gene has CDR1 KGHDR and CDR2 SFDVKD. V dropped 4 bases and J dropped 5 bases, with 8 bases sitting between them. CDR3 nucleotide sequence: TGTGCCACCAGTGAAAAAAACGACGAGCAGTACTTC. Encoded protein: CATSEKNDEQYF.

On this clone: Other DNA sequences within the sample encode an identical CDR3. The genes are TRBV5-1 and TRBJ2-3; D is undetermined. Trimming stripped 1 base from V and 3 bases from J, with 9 bases between. The CDR3 covers 14 residues. Germline V gene lookup returns CDR1 SGHRS and CDR2 YFSETQ. The CDR3 nucleotides read TGCGCCAGCAGCTTGTCGCAGCCAACAGATACGCAGTATTTT. Translation: CASSLSQPTDTQYF.

The genes are TRBV9 and TRBJ2-1, with D maybe TRBD2 (5 bases). CDR3 length: 16 amino acids. V lost 4 bases and J lost 5, with 19 bases in between. Per the germline V gene, CDR1 is SGDLS and CDR2 is YYNGEE. CDR3 in amino acids: CASSLLGKSFHNEQFF. CDR3 DNA sequence: TGTGCCAGCAGCCTACTAGGGAAAAGCTTTCACAATGAGCAGTTCTTC. Supplemented by reference TRBV9 and TRBJ2-1, the full variable domain reads DSGVTQTPKHLITATGQRVTLRCSPRSGDLSVYWYQQSLDQGLQFLIQYYNGEERAKGNILERFSAQQFPDLHSELNLSSLELGDSALYFCASSLLGKSFHNEQFFGPGTRLTVL.

The rearrangement joins TRBV11-2 to TRBJ2-1; D is ambiguous. Deletions cut 5 bases from V and 9 bases from J, with 11 bases between. Germline V gene lookup returns CDR1 SGHAT and CDR2 FQNNGV. The CDR3 extends over 12 amino acids. The CDR3 coding sequence is TGTGCCAGCAGCCCTCGGGCTTCTGAGCAGTTCTTC. Its translation: CASSPRASEQFF.

This rearrangement joins TRBV7-2 to TRBJ2-3; D is ambiguous. The CDR3 extends over 13 amino acids. Trimming took off 5 bases at V and 2 bases at J, with 8 bases between the two ends. CDR1 is SGHTA, CDR2 FQGNSA, per germline. The CDR3 loop reads CASSPSFTDTQYF. The CDR3 coding sequence is TGTGCCAGCAGCCCTTCCTTCACAGATACGCAGTATTTT. Drawing the rest from reference TRBV7-2 and TRBJ2-3, the complete variable domain is GAGVSQSPSNKVTEKGKDVELRCDPISGHTALYWYRQSLGQGLEFLIYFQGNSAPDKSGLPSDRFSAERTGGSVSTLTIQRTQQEDSAVYLCASSPSFTDTQYFGPGTRLTVL.

This clone showed up just once. CDR3 coding DNA: TGTGCCAGCAGCCCCTATCCGTGGGGTAAAAACACTGAAGCTTTCTTT. It is translated as CASSPYPWGKNTEAFF. The chain recombines TRBV5-8 with TRBJ1-1; D ambiguous. Trimming took 4 bases from V and 2 from J, leaving 18 bases between them. This CDR3 region has 16 residues. CDR1 is SGHTS, CDR2 YDEGEE, per germline. Full variable domain (remainder filled in from reference TRBV5-8 and TRBJ1-1): EAGVTQSPTHLIKTRGQQATLRCSPISGHTSVYWYQQALGLGLQFLLWYDEGEERNRGNFPPRFSGRQFPNYSSELNVNALELEDSALYLCASSPYPWGKNTEAFFGQGTRLTVV.

The chain links TRBV18 to TRBJ2-1, with D maybe TRBD1 (6 bases). CDR1 KGHSH and CDR2 LQKENI come from the germline V gene. With 0 bases removed from V and 5 bases from J, the gap between germline ends came to 11 bases. The CDR3 contains 15 residues. DNA of the CDR3: TGTGCCAGCTCACCACCTACAGGGAAGGACAATGAGCAGTTCTTC. Protein product: CASSPPTGKDNEQFF.

The chain couples TRBV20-1 to TRBJ2-7, with D perhaps TRBD1 (6 bases). The CDR3 covers 11 residues. Trimming removed 6 bases at V and 6 bases at J, with 12 bases between. CDR1 is DFQATT, CDR2 SNEGSKA, per germline (reference sequence). The CDR3 sequence: CSAIGGVEQYF. The CDR3 bases are TGCAGTGCCATAGGGGGAGTCGAGCAGTACTTC.

The chain uses TRBV5-1 and TRBJ2-3; TRBD1 matches at 8 bases. J gave up 4 bases and V 4 bases, and 5 bases lay outside the gene matches. The length of the CDR3 is 14 residues. CDR1 is SGHRS and CDR2 is YFSETQ in the germline V gene. CDR3 coding DNA: TGCGCCAGCAGCGTAGGACAGGGCCCAGATACGCAGTATTTT. It codes for CASSVGQGPDTQYF. Using reference TRBV5-1 and TRBJ2-3 for the parts outside the CDR3, the full variable domain is KAGVTQTPRYLIKTRGQQVTLSCSPISGHRSVSWYQQTPGQGLQFLFEYFSETQRNKGNFPGRFSGRQFSNSRSEMNVSTLELGDSALYLCASSVGQGPDTQYFGPGTRLTVL.